This TCR beta chain was recovered during a study of T cells after yellow fever vaccination. Study context: Preparing low-cell-number fractions relied on SMART-Seq v4 Ultra Low Input.

Study-wide findings and caveats: Post-booster repertoires contained most primary-vaccination clones again (approximately 97% CD4, about 90% CD8). When the response was secondary, it was weaker but reached its peak faster, day 5 versus 15.

Template-switching 5'RACE yielded the TCR cDNA; a universal primer site and UMIs were added in the process. A single record per CDR3 protein comes from TCRdb applying MiXCR to the 5' RACE reads. The table shows just under 600,000 distinct CDR3 sequences, with less than 15% occurring only once. About this clonotype: Its antigen is currently unknown.

Material: PBMCs, obtained on the day of the yellow fever booster vaccination. This clonotype was sampled from a man younger than 40 who received the YFV17D yellow fever vaccine.

The CDR3 nucleotides read TGTGCCAGCAGAGAGCGGGATTGGGATACGCAGTATTTT. Translated: CASRERDWDTQYF. The genes are TRBV11-2 and TRBJ2-3, with 7 bases matching TRBD2. CDR3 length: 13 amino acids. J was trimmed by 6 bases and V by 6 bases; bases with no gene match: 6. Per germline, CDR1 SGHAT and CDR2 FQNNGV.